These 10 T cell receptor beta chains originate from one sample sequenced in a study of metastatic and nonmetastatic thyroid tumors. Each patient went into thyroid surgery without having received any treatment. TCRdb re-analyzed the PCR reads through MiXCR. The sample records tens of thousands of clones, around a fifth being singletons. What was sequenced was blood. Receptors originate from a female donor with papillary thyroid cancer or a benign thyroid nodule (not recorded which). Some clones in this sample may be carry-over from other donors' samples.

Many counts were recorded for this clone. This chain connects TRBV6-1 to TRBJ1-4; no firm D call. The CDR3 runs 15 residues. V was clipped by 4 bases and J by 5 bases, with 14 bases between them. CDR1 and CDR2 from the germline V gene are MNHNS and SASEGT. CDR3: CASSVTDGPNEKLFF. CDR3 bases: TGTGCCAGCAGTGTTACGGACGGTCCAAATGAAAAACTGTTTTTT.

On this clone itself: A junction end diverges from the germline sequence, so it may reflect a read error. CDR3 in DNA: TGTGCCAGCAGTTCCGGGTGGCTAGCGGTGCCCTACCAGCAGTACTTC. It codes for CASSSGWLAVPYQQYF. The chain recombines TRBV27 with TRBJ2-7; 7 nucleotides align to TRBD2. This CDR3 has 16 residues. Looked up from germline, CDR1 is MNHEY and CDR2 is SMNVEV (reference sequence).

This clone was recorded a few times. The chain employs TRBV2 and TRBJ2-7; D is ambiguous. The V gene lost 6 bases and the J gene lost 7 bases, with 7 bases spanning the gap. The CDR3 loop spans 10 amino acids. The germline V gene has CDR1 SNHLY and CDR2 FYNNEI. The CDR3 DNA reads as TGTGCCAGCAGATCGGTTGAGCAGTACTTC. The encoded protein is CASRSVEQYF. The full variable domain, in which reference TRBV2 and TRBJ2-7 provide the parts outside the CDR3, is EPEVTQTPSHQVTQMGQEVILRCVPISNHLYFYWYRQILGQKVEFLVSFYNNEISEKSEIFDDQFSVERPDGSNFTLKIRSTKLEDSAMYFCASRSVEQYFGPGTRLTVT.

Points on this clone: At one end, the junction sequence differs from germline, possibly due to a read error. The V and J genes are TRBV4-2 and TRBJ2-7; the D gene is possibly TRBD2 (5 bases). CDR3 length: 15 residues. The V gene's germline CDR1 is LGHNA and CDR2 YNFKEQ. CDR3 in amino acids: CAISQEIGEPYKQYF. The CDR3 coding sequence is TGTGCCATCAGCCAAGAGATCGGGGAACCCTACAAGCAGTACTTC.

This clone was detected ten times or more. The J gene is TRBJ2-3, the V gene TRBV3-1, with 11 bases lining up with TRBD2. The CDR3 consists of 17 residues. Trimming took 4 bases from V and 3 from J; bases not matched to a gene: 9. Germline V gene lookup returns CDR1 LGHDT and CDR2 YNNKEL (reference sequence). The CDR3 protein is CASSLAGGRMWTDTQYF. The CDR3 nucleotides read TGTGCCAGCAGCCTAGCGGGAGGGCGGATGTGGACAGATACGCAGTATTTT.

The sample holds many counts of this clone. Within the sample, other DNA sequences also encode this same CDR3. This sequence joins TRBV28 and TRBJ2-7, with 7 bases identical to TRBD2. Germline V gene data show CDR1 as MDHEN and CDR2 as SYDVKM. J lost 5 bases, V lost 4 bases, and 5 bases had no gene match. The CDR3 is 13 amino acids. CDR3 region: CASSSTSVHEQYF. The CDR3 region has the DNA TGTGCCAGCAGTTCCACTAGCGTCCACGAGCAGTACTTC.

This clone was counted many times. The chain links TRBV9 to TRBJ2-2, with D maybe TRBD1 (5 bases). CDR3 length: 13 residues. CDR1 and CDR2 from the germline V gene are SGDLS and YYNGEE. Trimming removed 3 bases at V and 7 bases at J, with 10 bases between. The CDR3 spells CASSDLQGGELFF. The CDR3 DNA sequence: TGTGCCAGCAGCGACCTGCAGGGCGGGGAGCTGTTTTTT.

The chain is built from TRBV7-3 and TRBJ2-1; 11 nucleotides line up with TRBD2. CDR1 SGHTA and CDR2 FQGTGA come from the germline V gene. The CDR3 length is 15 residues. V shed 5 bases and J 7 bases; nucleotides not matched to a gene: 7. CDR3 region: CASSQNSGRGNEQFF. In DNA, the CDR3 is TGTGCCAGCAGCCAGAATAGCGGGAGGGGGAATGAGCAGTTCTTC.

Comment on this clone: Other DNA sequences in this sample translate to the same CDR3. The DNA of the CDR3 is TGTGCCAGTAGTAGACAGGTCCCCCAGCCCCAGCATTTT. The encoded protein is CASSRQVPQPQHF. V usage is TRBV12-3 or TRBV12-4 and J usage is TRBJ1-5; TRBD1 is a possible D gene (6 bases). V was shortened by 9 bases and J by 7 bases, with 16 bases between the two germline ends. The CDR3 is 13 amino acids.

On this clone itself: A read error is possible here, since a much larger clone lies one base away. V usage is TRBV19 and J usage is TRBJ1-4, with D possibly being TRBD1 (6 bases). The CDR3 is 14 residues long. Germline CDR1 and CDR2: LNHDA and SQIVND (reference sequence). The CDR3: CAGSHRVGSEKLFF. The CDR3 DNA sequence: TGTGCCGGTAGCCACAGGGTTGGGAGTGAAAAACTGTTTTTT.